The source of this TCR beta chain is a study of blood T cell repertoires in COVID-19. Overall study context: Samples came from the United States, Italy and Spain, spanning acute and convalescent COVID-19. From T cells, B-cell-depleted T cells, or PBMCs came the material, which was cDNA or gDNA.

How the authors handled the data: Amplification from reference gene primers served as the basis for estimated nucleated cell counts. Measured with immunoSEQ multiplex PCR; TCRdb has only the in-frame clones, and not every one. V, J and clone size reflect that table, while D and trimming were determined from the DNA. The data contain roughly 140,000 clones, about 87% of them singletons. V lost 2 bases and J 8 bases, leaving 16 bases between the germline ends. CDR3 length: 15 residues. Germline CDR1 is MNHNS and CDR2 is SASEGT. The sample was peripheral blood. The genes are TRBV6-1 and TRBJ1-5; maybe TRBD1 (6 bases). This sequence originates from a woman over 75 with acute or convalescent COVID-19. Written as DNA, the CDR3 is TGTGCCAGCAGTGAATTGGGGGCAGGGAGCAAGCCCCAGCATTTT. It codes for CASSELGAGSKPQHF.